Reported below is one TCR beta chain. No antigen is known for it. No much larger clone is present one base from it, and per-base qualities are unavailable. This record comes from a study of blood T cells in healthy people across ages (dated by TCRdb to between 2015 and 2016). General notes on the study: In model experiments, template switching captured about one uniquely barcoded TCR beta cDNA molecule for every two T cells. To avoid experimental bias, donors of different ages were randomly spread across the sequencing lanes. Two additional independent replicas of 1 million unique cDNA reads from the same blood draw were analyzed for two donors (one aged 18 to 30 and one aged 80 or older). The donors were split into four age groups: young (average about 16 years), middle-aged (roughly 39), aged (more than 60) and long-lived (about 74). Age-related changes in TCR beta repertoire diversity were measured in the study by deep sequencing normalized with unique cDNA molecular identifiers. Broad study findings and their caveats: Observed TCR beta diversity per million T cells fell roughly linearly with age, and a significant reduction was already apparent by age around 36. Conclusive comparison of naive and antigen-experienced compartments was prevented by the profiling of bulk unsorted PBMCs. Estimates of total diversity based on one million sequenced T cells were regarded as lower bounds and as underestimates. The long-lived group showed more naive CD4+ T cells, fewer expanded clones and increased TCR diversity than the aged group, suggesting age selection. There was a strong correlation between observed TCR beta diversity and the percentage of naive T cells measured by flow cytometry. The CMV infection status of donors was not known, potentially confounding age-related changes in expanded clonotypes.

Systemically healthy Caucasian individuals from Russia, around 39 in total and aged about 6 to 90 years, were included as donors. Approximately 11 milliliters of peripheral blood were drawn from each donor into EDTA-treated Vacutainer tubes. Ficoll-Paque density-gradient centrifugation was used to isolate PBMCs, with at least 7 million per sample. Total RNA, at least 6 micrograms per sample, was extracted from PBMCs with Trizol reagent. For every donor, an aliquot of PBMCs went through flow cytometry to measure the percentages of naive CD45RAhigh/CD27high T cells. As encoded in the germline V gene (reference sequence), CDR1 is SSHAT while CDR2 is FNYEAQ. V is pruned by 4 bases and J by 4 bases, leaving 3 bases of the junction without a gene match. Spanning cysteine to phenylalanine, the CDR3 consists of 15 amino acids. Only CDR3 DNA is held: 45 bases, read in frame from base 1. Library preparation used 5' RACE. The reads were generated on an Illumina HiSeq 2500. A second PCR of roughly 6 to 11 cycles was run with a J-beta primer mix and a sample-barcoded 5' primer. A template-switch 5' adaptor carrying 12 random nucleotides introduced a unique molecular identifier onto each TCR beta cDNA molecule. Each sample yielded at least 2.5 million CDR3-containing paired-end reads. First-strand cDNA was synthesized from all RNA with the Mint cDNA synthesis kit, primed by a TRBC-specific oligonucleotide. All cDNA was treated with uracil-DNA glycosylase and then went through a first 18-cycle PCR with the universal primers M1SS and BC2_uni_R. The paper's processing steps were these. For normalization, 1 million high-quality reads were randomly selected from each sample, with every read carrying a distinct molecular identifier. Instead of being binned into consensus sequences, reads that shared molecular identifiers were thrown out. CDR3 identification, clonotype clustering and error correction used MiTCR with a Q25 quality threshold and the strictest error-elimination algorithm. A nonparametric unseen species model with Euler transformation was used to estimate a lower bound on total TCR beta diversity. Through fastp at Q25 and MiXCR, TCRdb rebuilt clones from the public reads, retaining in-frame beta chains. Each CDR3 protein gets just one entry, which takes the most common genes and DNA from the rows behind it. V and J calls and clone size were set by TCRdb, not the authors. A total of 550,000 to 700,000 distinct CDR3 sequences appear in this sample, roughly 29% of them only once. 15% to 20% of the sample is in the top ten clones.

Here the chain combines TRBV7-7 and TRBJ2-2; 10 middle bases align to TRBD2. The clonotype was recovered from a woman in her 70s in good health. The specimen sequenced was blood. This receptor carries the CDR3 CASSSTSGATGELFF. The bases read TGTGCCAGCAGCTCTACTAGCGGGGCCACCGGGGAGCTGTTTTTT.